This passage covers 32 T cell receptor beta chains from one sample sequenced in a study of breast tumors, draining lymph nodes, adjacent tissues. TCRdb analysed the multiplex PCR reads with MiXCR anew, one entry per CDR3 protein. The table has over 100,000 distinct CDR3 sequences, more than 20% seen once. The lymph nodes were axillary draining lymph nodes from breast cancer patients. Material for sequencing was axillary lymph node tissue. These receptors came from a female donor with breast cancer. Some clones in this sample may be carry-over from other donors' samples.

This clonotype was counted ten times or more. The V gene is TRBV29-1, the J gene TRBJ1-5; possibly TRBD1 for D (6 bases). The CDR3 runs to 13 residues. Germline lookup yields CDR1 SQVTM and CDR2 ANQGSEA. The V and J ends lost 4 bases and 6 bases respectively, with 13 bases between them. CDR3 bases: TGCAGCGTTGTAGGGGGACCCGGTCAGCCCCAGCATTTT. This translates into CSVVGGPGQPQHF.

This clonotype has only one observation. A much larger clone is a single base away; this may be a read error. This rearrangement joins TRBV19 to TRBJ2-1, with 10 bases that match TRBD2. J was trimmed by 9 bases and V by 0 bases; bases with no gene match: 17. Germline values: CDR1 LNHDA, CDR2 SQIVND (reference sequence). The CDR3 spans 19 residues. CDR3 protein: CASSIDSRLPSGRGSEQFF. CDR3 DNA sequence: TGTGCCAGTAGTATAGACTCCCGGTTGCCTAGCGGGAGAGGCAGTGAGCAGTTCTTC.

The sample holds many counts of this clonotype. This chain joins TRBV11-2 and TRBJ2-1; 9 bases map to TRBD2. Looked up from germline, CDR1 is SGHAT and CDR2 is FQNNGV. The CDR3 has 16 amino acids. Germline trimming cut 1 base from V and 7 bases from J; bases unmatched to any gene: 8. As DNA, the CDR3 is TGTGCCAGCAGCTTAGTGGGCGGGAGGGCCGGTAATGAGCAGTTCTTC. Translating gives CASSLVGGRAGNEQFF.

This clonotype was seen only once. This could be a read error, since a much larger clone is one nucleotide away. The chain links TRBV20-1 to TRBJ1-2; 10 nucleotides match TRBD1. Germline assignment: CDR1 DFQATT and CDR2 SNEGSKA (reference sequence). This CDR3 is built from 13 residues. Trimming removed 4 bases from V and 8 bases from J; junction bases left unmatched: 7. The CDR3 DNA sequence: TGCAGTGCTACCCGGGACAGGGGCAAAGGCTACACCTTC. This translates into CSATRDRGKGYTF.

About this clonotype: A read error may produce the germline difference seen at one junction end. This chain connects TRBV18 to TRBJ2-7, with D perhaps TRBD1 (6 bases). The CDR3 covers 14 residues. CDR1 and CDR2 from the germline V gene are KGHSH and LQKENI. CDR3 protein: CASSPQGTLSERYF. Here the CDR3 DNA reads TGTGCCAGCTCACCACAGGGGACACTATCCGAGCGGTACTTC.

The table lists this clonotype with a count of one. A clone one base away is much larger, so this may be a read error. The rearrangement links TRBV4-1 to TRBJ2-3, with TRBD1 identical over 7 bases. The J call may be in error: the DNA end matches TRBJ1-5 better. CDR1 and CDR2 (germline): MGHRA, YSYEKL. The CDR3 has 15 residues. The CDR3: CASSQDGTATDTQHF. The CDR3 nucleotides read TGCGCCAGCAGCCAAGACGGGACAGCCACAGATACGCAGCATTTT.

This clonotype was recorded only once. CDR3 coding DNA: TGTGCCAGCAGCTTAGCGGCTACAACTAATGAAAAACTGTTTTTT. Its protein is CASSLAATTNEKLFF. The chain carries TRBV7-9 and TRBJ1-4; D remains ambiguous. The CDR3 runs 15 residues. The V end was cut by 0 bases, the J end by 0 bases, with 5 bases between. Germline V gene data show CDR1 as SEHNR and CDR2 as FQNEAQ (reference sequence).

The rearrangement joins TRBV18 to TRBJ2-3; tentatively, D is TRBD1 or TRBD2 (5 bases each). Germline CDR1 KGHSH, CDR2 LQKENI. V dropped 0 bases and J dropped 5 bases, with 15 bases sitting between them. CDR3 length: 16 amino acids. CDR3 nucleotide sequence: TGTGCCAGCTCACCACCTCCTTCCAAGGGGAGAGATACGCAGTATTTT. It encodes CASSPPPSKGRDTQYF. Full variable domain (missing parts from reference TRBV18 and TRBJ2-3): NAGVMQNPRHLVRRRGQEARLRCSPMKGHSHVYWYRQLPEEGLKFMVYLQKENIIDESGMPKERFSAEFPKEGPSILRIQQVVRGDSAAYFCASSPPPSKGRDTQYFGPGTRLTVL.

As to this clonotype: A clone one base away is much larger, so this may be a read error. The rearrangement joins TRBV7-2 to TRBJ2-1; D assignment may be TRBD1 or TRBD2 (5 bases each). CDR3 length: 16 amino acids. The germline V gene encodes CDR1 SGHTA and CDR2 FQGNSA. CDR3 DNA sequence: TGTGCCAGCAGCGGGGGTCTTGGCGGATCCTGCAATGAGCAGTTCTTC. It encodes CASSGGLGGSCNEQFF.

This clonotype showed up many times. The chain combines TRBV11-3 with TRBJ2-7, with D possibly being TRBD1 or TRBD2 (6 bases each). Trimming stripped 0 bases from V and 9 bases from J, with 21 bases between. The CDR3 is 16 amino acids. Per the germline V gene, CDR1 is SGHNT and CDR2 is YENEEA. CDR3 bases: TGTGCCAGCAGCTTAGATCCCGCCTACACCAAGGGGGGGCAGTACTTC. Residues: CASSLDPAYTKGGQYF. Using reference TRBV11-3 and TRBJ2-7 for the parts outside the CDR3, the full variable domain is EAGVVQSPRYKIIEKKQPVAFWCNPISGHNTLYWYLQNLGQGPELLIRYENEEAVDDSQLPKDRFSAERLKGVDSTLKIQPAELGDSAVYLCASSLDPAYTKGGQYFGPGTRLTVT.

This clonotype was picked up many times. The V gene is TRBV9, the J gene TRBJ2-7; D gene ambiguous. The CDR3 length is 13 residues. V lost 2 bases to trimming and J lost 3 bases, with 9 bases between them. Germline CDR1 and CDR2: SGDLS and YYNGEE. CDR3 residues: CASSVRPLYEQYF. The CDR3 DNA reads TGTGCCAGCAGCGTCCGGCCCCTCTACGAGCAGTACTTC.

This clonotype was detected once. V and J are TRBV29-1 and TRBJ1-2; 7 nucleotides line up with TRBD1. This CDR3 comprises 14 residues. The trim removed 4 bases at V and 1 base at J, leaving 6 bases unmatched. The germline V gene has CDR1 SQVTM and CDR2 ANQGSEA. The CDR3 DNA reads as TGCAGCGTTGCTAGACAGGGTAATAACTATGGCTACACCTTC. Translating gives CSVARQGNNYGYTF. Filled out from reference TRBV29-1 and TRBJ1-2, the complete variable domain reads SAVISQKPSRDICQRGTSLTIQCQVDSQVTMMFWYRQQPGQSLTLIATANQGSEATYESGFVIDKFPISRPNLTFSTLTVSNMSPEDSSIYLCSVARQGNNYGYTFGSGTRLTVV.

Ten or more counts support this clonotype. The J gene is TRBJ2-1, the V gene TRBV6-5; unclear D gene. The germline V and J ends were trimmed by 0 bases and 4 bases, with 10 bases remaining between them. The CDR3 spans 15 residues. Germline assignment: CDR1 MNHEY and CDR2 SVGAGI. The DNA for the CDR3 is TGTGCCAGCAGTTACTCGCCCGACTCGTACAATGAGCAGTTCTTC. Translating it yields CASSYSPDSYNEQFF.

A word on this clonotype: A read error may produce the germline difference seen at one junction end. The rearrangement joins TRBV20-1 to TRBJ2-1, with 9 bases aligning to TRBD2. The CDR3 extends over 19 amino acids. Germline CDR1 reads DFQATT; CDR2 reads SNEGSKA (reference sequence). CDR3 nucleotide sequence: TGCAGTGCTCTGTTAGCCGGACTAGCGAGACTTAGCTCCTACAATGAGCAGTCCTTC. Its translation is CSALLAGLARLSSYNEQSF.

This sequence joins TRBV7-9 and TRBJ2-7; D may correspond to TRBD1 or TRBD2 (7 bases each). From germline, CDR1 is SEHNR and CDR2 FQNEAQ (reference sequence). Trimming pared 4 bases from V and 4 bases from J, leaving 29 bases between. The CDR3 spans 19 residues. CDR3 DNA: TGTGCCAGCAGCTCCGTAGGGGGGGGGGGAAGACAGGGACGATACGAGCAGTACTTC. It translates to CASSSVGGGGRQGRYEQYF. The complete variable domain, with remaining parts taken from reference TRBV7-9 and TRBJ2-7, reads DTGVSQNPRHKITKRGQNVTFRCDPISEHNRLYWYRQTLGQGPEFLTYFQNEAQLEKSRLLSDRFSAERPKGSFSTLEIQRTEQGDSAMYLCASSSVGGGGRQGRYEQYFGPGTRLTVT.

This clonotype showed up many times. The chain uses TRBV5-1 and TRBJ2-1; tentative D call: TRBD2 (5 bases). Germline-derived CDR1 and CDR2 are SGHRS and YFSETQ. Between the trimmed V and J ends, which lost 0 bases and 7 bases, there was a span of 17 bases. This CDR3 has 16 amino acids. The CDR3 DNA sequence: TGCGCCAGCAGCTTGGGAGGGTTCGGTACAGTAAATGAGCAGTTCTTC. Its protein product is CASSLGGFGTVNEQFF.

The CDR3 spells CASSLSGGREKLFF. The CDR3, as DNA: TGTGCCAGCAGTCTATCGGGGGGCCGAGAAAAACTGTTTTTT. The genes are TRBV28 and TRBJ1-4; a weak D match, TRBD1 (6 bases). Germline V gene sequence: CDR1 MDHEN, CDR2 SYDVKM. This CDR3 has 14 residues. Trimming stripped 5 bases from V and 8 bases from J, with 15 bases between.

This clonotype was detected only a few times. This chain joins TRBV6-1 and TRBJ2-2; 7 positions agree with TRBD2. V was pared by 4 bases and J by 4 bases, with 3 bases of the junction left unmatched. From germline, CDR1 is MNHNS and CDR2 SASEGT. This CDR3 is 14 amino acids long. CDR3 nucleotide sequence: TGTGCCAGCAGTGTTAGCGGGTTCACCGGGGAGCTGTTTTTT. This codes for CASSVSGFTGELFF.

The chain recombines TRBV27 with TRBJ2-7; possible D gene TRBD2, 5 bases. Germline CDR1 reads MNHEY; CDR2 reads SMNVEV (reference sequence). This CDR3 has 15 residues. Trimming took off 0 bases at V and 2 bases at J, with 11 bases between the two ends. In nucleotides, the CDR3 is TGTGCCAGCAGTTTATCGTTGGACTTCCCCTACGAGCAGTACTTC. It specifies CASSLSLDFPYEQYF.

This clonotype was seen many times. This chain joins TRBV6-5 and TRBJ2-3, with TRBD2 matching 8 bases. Looked up from germline, CDR1 is MNHEY and CDR2 is SVGAGI. The CDR3 runs 16 residues. Trimming took 5 bases from V and 0 from J; bases not matched to a gene: 7. In nucleotides, the CDR3 is TGTGCCAGCAGTATCGGGACTAGTATAAGCACAGATACGCAGTATTTT. Protein sequence: CASSIGTSISTDTQYF.

This clonotype has at least ten counts. The rearrangement joins TRBV10-1 to TRBJ2-7; TRBD1 is a possible D gene (6 bases). With 8 bases removed from V and 2 bases from J, the gap between germline ends came to 10 bases. The CDR3 loop spans 12 amino acids. Germline loops: CDR1 WNHNN, CDR2 SYGVQD (reference sequence). CDR3 residues: CASGTGTYEQYF. The CDR3 region has the DNA TGCGCCAGCGGAACAGGGACCTACGAGCAGTACTTC.

Concerning this clonotype: Given a much more abundant clone one base away, this may be a read error. V usage is TRBV6-1 and J usage is TRBJ2-1; no firm D call. Germline loops: CDR1 MNHNS, CDR2 SASEGT. CDR3 length: 13 amino acids. The ends were cut back, 1 base at V and 6 bases at J, with 7 bases in the middle. The DNA for the CDR3 is TGTGCCAGCAGTGAAGGTGAGGTCAATGAGCAGTTCTTC. It codes for CASSEGEVNEQFF.

The table lists this clonotype with many counts. This chain uses TRBV20-1 with TRBJ2-5; no clear D. The V end was cut by 0 bases, the J end by 5 bases, with 4 bases between. The CDR3 is 11 residues long. Germline V gene lookup returns CDR1 DFQATT and CDR2 SNEGSKA (reference sequence). The CDR3 nucleotides read TGCAGTGCTAGAGACCCGGAGACCCAGTACTTC. Translation gives CSARDPETQYF.

This clonotype was observed at least ten times. This rearrangement joins TRBV7-2 to TRBJ2-7; D is unresolved. Germline V gene sequence: CDR1 SGHTA, CDR2 FQGNSA. This CDR3 has 12 amino acids. Trimming took off 0 bases at V and 9 bases at J, with 9 bases between the two ends. Written as DNA, the CDR3 is TGTGCCAGCAGCTTAGCGCGCGGCGGGCAGTACTTC. Protein sequence: CASSLARGGQYF.

Many counts were recorded for this clonotype. J is TRBJ2-5 and V is TRBV5-1, with D perhaps given as TRBD1 or TRBD2 (5 bases each). The CDR3 extends over 13 amino acids. Germline assignment: CDR1 SGHRS and CDR2 YFSETQ. Trimming left V 1 base short and J 7 bases short, with 11 bases between. The chain's CDR3 is CASSLRERGTQYF. The CDR3 DNA sequence: TGCGCCAGCAGCTTGCGCGAGAGGGGGACCCAGTACTTC.

The chain carries TRBV5-4 and TRBJ2-1; D perhaps matches TRBD2 (5 bases). Germline CDR1 reads SGHNT; CDR2 reads YYREEE (reference sequence). Trimming removed 3 bases from V and 7 bases from J, with 11 bases in between. CDR3 size: 13 residues. This chain's CDR3 is CASSYRDGNEQFF. For the CDR3, the DNA is TGTGCCAGCAGCTACCGGGATGGGAATGAGCAGTTCTTC.

The table lists this clonotype with many counts. V gene TRBV29-1 combines with J gene TRBJ2-5, with 13 bases matching TRBD2. Germline V lookup: CDR1 SQVTM, CDR2 ANQGSEA. The CDR3 consists of 14 residues. The trim removed 7 bases at V and 5 bases at J, leaving 7 bases unmatched. The CDR3 spells CSGYGLAGVETQYF. The DNA for the CDR3 is TGCAGCGGCTACGGACTAGCGGGAGTGGAGACCCAGTACTTC.

As for this clonotype: Just one base apart from a much larger clone, this may be a read error. The chain links TRBV29-1 to TRBJ2-1, with 9 bases matching TRBD1. CDR1 SQVTM and CDR2 ANQGSEA come from the germline V gene. The CDR3 is 13 amino acids. The DNA of the CDR3 is TGCGGCATAACCACAGGGGGCCCTGGTGAGCAGTTCTTC. This gives the protein CGITTGGPGEQFF.

This clonotype was detected many times. The chain uses TRBV2 and TRBJ2-2; the match to TRBD1 covers 7 bases. The trim removed 5 bases at V and 4 bases at J, leaving 7 bases unmatched. The CDR3 spans 15 residues. Germline CDR1 reads SNHLY; CDR2 reads FYNNEI. The CDR3 DNA follows: TGTGCCAGCAGTCTTACAGGGGTGGGCACCGGGGAGCTGTTTTTT. Translated: CASSLTGVGTGELFF.

This clonotype was picked up many times. The J gene is TRBJ1-5, the V gene TRBV6-1; TRBD1 matches at 10 bases. From germline, CDR1 is MNHNS and CDR2 SASEGT. Trimming cost V 10 bases and J 7 bases; bases outside gene matches: 10. The length of the CDR3 is 14 residues. CDR3: CATRGTGAWQPQHF. The CDR3 DNA sequence: TGTGCCACCAGGGGGACAGGGGCGTGGCAGCCCCAGCATTTT.

The sample holds many counts of this clonotype. The chain combines TRBV19 with TRBJ1-4; weak D call: TRBD1 (5 bases). Germline CDR1 and CDR2: LNHDA and SQIVND (reference sequence). The CDR3 contains 15 residues. Trimming removed 4 bases at V and 8 bases at J, with 17 bases between. CDR3 coding DNA: TGTGCCAGTAGTACGGGACGCCCAAGATCCGAAAAACTGTTTTTT. Its translation: CASSTGRPRSEKLFF.

In this sample, this clonotype turned up a few times. The V call is TRBV27, the J call TRBJ2-1, with a tentative D call TRBD1 (5 bases). The length of the CDR3 is 15 residues. Trimming removed 6 bases at V and 1 base at J, with 13 bases between. Germline V gene data show CDR1 as MNHEY and CDR2 as SMNVEV (reference sequence). The CDR3 region is CASRNRTISYNEQFF. For the CDR3, the DNA is TGTGCCAGCAGAAATCGGACAATTTCCTACAATGAGCAGTTCTTC.